What follows describes a single TCR beta chain. These data are taken from a study of blood T cell repertoires in COVID-19. Trimming removed 1 base from V and 4 bases from J; junction bases left unmatched: 6. The CDR3 covers 15 residues. From germline, CDR1 is MGHRA and CDR2 YSYEKL. The data were produced by immunoSEQ multiplex PCR, yet TCRdb's version contains in-frame clones alone and is incomplete. The sample records under 300,000 clones, more than 60% being singletons. Sequencing was done on a sample of peripheral blood. The clonotype comes from a woman aged 40 to 50 with active or convalescent COVID-19. The chain links TRBV4-1 to TRBJ2-7, with 8 bases matching TRBD2. The CDR3 nucleotides are TGCGCCAGCAGCCAAGTCGGGGGGGCCGATTACGAGCAGTACGTC. This codes for CASSQVGGADYEQYV.